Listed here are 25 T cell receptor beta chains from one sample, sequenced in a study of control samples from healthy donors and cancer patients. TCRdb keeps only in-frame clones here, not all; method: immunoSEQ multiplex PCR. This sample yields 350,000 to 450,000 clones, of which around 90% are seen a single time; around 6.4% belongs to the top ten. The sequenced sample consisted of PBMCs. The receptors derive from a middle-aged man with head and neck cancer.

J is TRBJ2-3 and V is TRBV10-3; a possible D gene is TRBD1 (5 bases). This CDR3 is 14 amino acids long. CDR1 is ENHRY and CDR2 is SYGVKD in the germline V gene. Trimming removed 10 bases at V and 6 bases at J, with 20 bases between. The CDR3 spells CASGAGRTADTQYF. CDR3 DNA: TGTGCCAGCGGAGCAGGGCGAACAGCGGATACGCAGTATTTT.

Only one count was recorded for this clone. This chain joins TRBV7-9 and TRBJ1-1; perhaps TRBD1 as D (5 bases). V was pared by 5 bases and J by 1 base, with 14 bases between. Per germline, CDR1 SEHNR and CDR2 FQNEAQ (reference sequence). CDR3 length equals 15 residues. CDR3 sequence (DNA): TGTGCCAGCAGCCTGAGGGGAGGATCGAACACTGAAGCTTTCTTT. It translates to CASSLRGGSNTEAFF.

CDR3 region: CASSLAPRGVGTDTQYF. The CDR3 bases are TGTGCCAGCAGCTTGGCGCCCAGGGGGGTGGGCACAGATACGCAGTATTTT. The chain has TRBV5-6 and TRBJ2-3; D possibly corresponds to TRBD1 (7 bases). The CDR3 runs to 17 residues. Germline V gives CDR1 SGHDT, CDR2 YYEEEE. V lost 0 bases and J lost 1, with 15 bases in between. Full variable domain (missing parts from reference TRBV5-6 and TRBJ2-3): DAGVTQSPTHLIKTRGQQVTLRCSPKSGHDTVSWYQQALGQGPQFIFQYYEEEERQRGNFPDRFSGHQFPNYSSELNVNALLLGDSALYLCASSLAPRGVGTDTQYFGPGTRLTVL.

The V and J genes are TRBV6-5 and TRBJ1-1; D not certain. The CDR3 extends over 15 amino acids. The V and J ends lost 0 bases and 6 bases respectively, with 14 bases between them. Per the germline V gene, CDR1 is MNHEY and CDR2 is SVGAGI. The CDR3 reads CASSYSVAPLAEAFF. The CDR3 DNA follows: TGTGCCAGCAGTTACTCCGTGGCGCCACTTGCTGAAGCTTTCTTT.

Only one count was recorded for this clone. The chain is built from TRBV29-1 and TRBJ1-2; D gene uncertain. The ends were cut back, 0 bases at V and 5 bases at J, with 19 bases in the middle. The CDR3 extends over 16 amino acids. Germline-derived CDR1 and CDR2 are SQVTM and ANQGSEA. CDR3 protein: CSVEELGGFLGYGYTF. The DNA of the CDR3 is TGCAGCGTTGAAGAGCTGGGTGGGTTTTTGGGATATGGCTACACCTTC. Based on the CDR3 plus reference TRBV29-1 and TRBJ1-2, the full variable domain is SAVISQKPSRDICQRGTSLTIQCQVDSQVTMMFWYRQQPGQSLTLIATANQGSEATYESGFVIDKFPISRPNLTFSTLTVSNMSPEDSSIYLCSVEELGGFLGYGYTFGSGTRLTVV.

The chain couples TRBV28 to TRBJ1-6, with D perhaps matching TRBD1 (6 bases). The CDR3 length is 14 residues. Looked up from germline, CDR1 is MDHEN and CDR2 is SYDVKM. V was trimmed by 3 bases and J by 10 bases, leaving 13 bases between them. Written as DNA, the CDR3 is TGTGCCAGCAGTTTGTTTACAGGGAACTCACCCCTCCACTTT. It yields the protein CASSLFTGNSPLHF.

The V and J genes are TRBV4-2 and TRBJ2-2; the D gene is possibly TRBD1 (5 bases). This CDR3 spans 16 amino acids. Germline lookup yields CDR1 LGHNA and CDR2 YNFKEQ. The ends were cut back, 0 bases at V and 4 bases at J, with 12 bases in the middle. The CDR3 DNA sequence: TGTGCCAGCAGCCAAGAAGGCAGACAGACCACCGGGGAGCTGTTTTTT. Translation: CASSQEGRQTTGELFF.

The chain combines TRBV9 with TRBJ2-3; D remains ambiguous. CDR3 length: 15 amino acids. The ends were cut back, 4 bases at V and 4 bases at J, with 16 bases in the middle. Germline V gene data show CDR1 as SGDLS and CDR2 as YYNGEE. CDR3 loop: CASSTPGPTADTQYF. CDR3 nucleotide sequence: TGTGCCAGCAGCACACCTGGGCCAACCGCAGATACGCAGTATTTT.

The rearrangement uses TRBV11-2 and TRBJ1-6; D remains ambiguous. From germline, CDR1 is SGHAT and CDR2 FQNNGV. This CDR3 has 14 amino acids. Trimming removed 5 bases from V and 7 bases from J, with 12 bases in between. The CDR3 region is CASSQRLGNSPLHF. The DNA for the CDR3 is TGTGCCAGCAGCCAACGATTGGGGAATTCACCCCTCCACTTT.

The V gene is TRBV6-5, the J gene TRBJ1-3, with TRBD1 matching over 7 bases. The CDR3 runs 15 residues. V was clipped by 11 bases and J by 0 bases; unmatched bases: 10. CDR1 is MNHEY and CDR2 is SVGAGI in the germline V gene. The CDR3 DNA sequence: TGTGCCTTTAGGGGGCTGGATGACTCTGGAAACACCATATATTTT. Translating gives CAFRGLDDSGNTIYF.

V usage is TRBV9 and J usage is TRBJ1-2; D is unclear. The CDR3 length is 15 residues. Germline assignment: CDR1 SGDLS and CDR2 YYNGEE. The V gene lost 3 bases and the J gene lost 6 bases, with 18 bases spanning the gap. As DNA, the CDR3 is TGTGCCAGCAGCGGAGGTGCGCGAGGGTTGGATGGCTACACCTTC. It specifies CASSGGARGLDGYTF.

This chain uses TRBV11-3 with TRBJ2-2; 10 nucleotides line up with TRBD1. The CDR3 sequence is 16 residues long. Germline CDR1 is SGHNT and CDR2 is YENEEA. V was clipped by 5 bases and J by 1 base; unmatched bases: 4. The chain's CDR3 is CASSVRTGGNTGELFF. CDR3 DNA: TGTGCCAGCAGCGTGAGGACAGGGGGGAACACCGGGGAGCTGTTTTTT.

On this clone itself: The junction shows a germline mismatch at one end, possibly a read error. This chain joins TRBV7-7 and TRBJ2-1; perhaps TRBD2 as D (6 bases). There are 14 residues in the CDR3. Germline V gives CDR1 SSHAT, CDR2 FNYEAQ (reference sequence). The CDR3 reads CASSPTRDYNEQFF. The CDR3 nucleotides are TGTGCTAGCAGCCCGACTAGGGACTACAATGAGCAGTTCTTC.

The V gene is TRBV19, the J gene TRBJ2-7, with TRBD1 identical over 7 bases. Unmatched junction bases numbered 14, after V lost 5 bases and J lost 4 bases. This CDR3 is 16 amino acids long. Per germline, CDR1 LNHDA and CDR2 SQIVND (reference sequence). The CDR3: CASSWVPGQKTYEQYF. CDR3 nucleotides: TGTGCCAGTAGTTGGGTCCCGGGACAGAAAACTTACGAGCAGTACTTC.

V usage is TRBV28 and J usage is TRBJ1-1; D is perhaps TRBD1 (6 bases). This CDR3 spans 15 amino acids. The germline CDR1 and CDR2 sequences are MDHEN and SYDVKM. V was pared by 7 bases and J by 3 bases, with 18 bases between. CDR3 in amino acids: CASNSVGGLHTEAFF. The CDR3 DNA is TGTGCCAGCAATAGTGTCGGGGGCTTGCACACTGAAGCTTTCTTT.

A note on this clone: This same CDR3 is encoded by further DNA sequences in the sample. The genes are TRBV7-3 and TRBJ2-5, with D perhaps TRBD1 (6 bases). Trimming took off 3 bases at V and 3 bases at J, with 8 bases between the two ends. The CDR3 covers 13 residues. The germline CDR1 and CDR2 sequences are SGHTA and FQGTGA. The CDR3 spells CASSFAGEETQYF. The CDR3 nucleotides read TGTGCCAGCAGCTTTGCAGGGGAAGAGACCCAGTACTTC.

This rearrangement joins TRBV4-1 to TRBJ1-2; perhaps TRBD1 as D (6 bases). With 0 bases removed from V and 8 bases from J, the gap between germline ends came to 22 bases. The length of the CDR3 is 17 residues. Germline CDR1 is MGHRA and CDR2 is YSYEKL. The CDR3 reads CASSQELRKGGIVGYTF. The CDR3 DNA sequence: TGCGCCAGCAGCCAAGAATTGAGGAAGGGGGGAATTGTCGGCTACACCTTC.

The CDR3 loop is CASSGRGFGDTQYF. The CDR3 nucleotides are TGTGCCAGCAGCGGCAGGGGTTTCGGAGATACGCAGTATTTT. The rearrangement links TRBV7-9 to TRBJ2-3; possibly TRBD1 for D (6 bases). Germline assignment: CDR1 SEHNR and CDR2 FQNEAQ (reference sequence). V was clipped by 5 bases and J by 5 bases, with 14 bases between them. The CDR3 runs 14 residues.

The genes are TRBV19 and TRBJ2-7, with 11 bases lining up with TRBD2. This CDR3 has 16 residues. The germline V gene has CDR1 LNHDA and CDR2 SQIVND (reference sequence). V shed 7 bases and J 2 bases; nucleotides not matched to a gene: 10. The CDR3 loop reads CASNAQGTSGTYEQYF. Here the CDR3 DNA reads TGTGCCAGTAACGCTCAGGGGACTAGCGGAACCTACGAGCAGTACTTC.

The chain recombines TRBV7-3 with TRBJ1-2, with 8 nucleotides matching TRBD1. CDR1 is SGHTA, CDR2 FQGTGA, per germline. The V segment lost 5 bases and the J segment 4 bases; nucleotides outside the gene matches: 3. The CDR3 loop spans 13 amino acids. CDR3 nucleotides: TGTGCCAGCAGCACCGGGACAGGCTATGGCTACACCTTC. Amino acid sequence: CASSTGTGYGYTF.

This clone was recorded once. The CDR3 DNA reads as TGCAGCGTTGATTTGGAGACCCAGTACTTC. The encoded protein is CSVDLETQYF. The J gene is TRBJ2-5, the V gene TRBV29-1; D remains unclear. Germline assignment: CDR1 SQVTM and CDR2 ANQGSEA. The CDR3 spans 10 residues. Trimming cost V 3 bases and J 5 bases, with 4 bases left between them.

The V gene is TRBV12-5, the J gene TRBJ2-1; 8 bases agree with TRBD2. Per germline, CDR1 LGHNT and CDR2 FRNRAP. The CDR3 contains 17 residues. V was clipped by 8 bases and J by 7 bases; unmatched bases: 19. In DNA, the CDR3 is TGTGCTAGTTGTCGGGGGTTAGCGGGGCCCGTTTTAAATGAGCAGTTCTTC. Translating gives CASCRGLAGPVLNEQFF.

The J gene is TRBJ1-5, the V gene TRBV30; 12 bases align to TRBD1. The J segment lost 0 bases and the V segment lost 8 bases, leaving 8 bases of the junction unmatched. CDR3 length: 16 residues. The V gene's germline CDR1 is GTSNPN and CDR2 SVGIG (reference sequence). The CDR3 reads CAGGQGAGNSNQPQHF. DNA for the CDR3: TGTGCCGGGGGACAGGGGGCCGGTAATAGCAATCAGCCCCAGCATTTT.

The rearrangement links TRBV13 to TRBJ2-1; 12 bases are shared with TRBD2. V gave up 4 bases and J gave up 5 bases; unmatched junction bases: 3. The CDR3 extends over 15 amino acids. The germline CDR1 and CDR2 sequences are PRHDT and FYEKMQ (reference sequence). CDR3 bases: TGTGCCAGCAGCTCCCGGACTAGCGGGGACAATGAGCAGTTCTTC. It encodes CASSSRTSGDNEQFF.

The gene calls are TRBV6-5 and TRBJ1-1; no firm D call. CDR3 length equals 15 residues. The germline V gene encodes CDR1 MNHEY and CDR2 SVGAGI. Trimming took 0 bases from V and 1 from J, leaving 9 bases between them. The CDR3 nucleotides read TGTGCCAGCAGTTACTCGGGAACAGCGAACACTGAAGCTTTCTTT. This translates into CASSYSGTANTEAFF.